A selection of T cell receptor beta chains follows, all from one sample in a study of radiotherapy plus CTLA-4 blockade in lung cancer. The table came from immunoSEQ multiplex PCR; TCRdb's copy has only in-frame clones and leaves some out. Among about 67,000 clones listed, 65% to 85% were seen once. The sample was peripheral blood, taken from a patient treated with radiotherapy plus ipilimumab. These TCRs come from a human donor with non-small cell lung cancer whose response to radiotherapy plus ipilimumab could not be evaluated. Some clones in this sample may be carry-over from other donors' samples. Both conserved end residues are part of each CDR3. D genes are given only for firm matches. Rows give clone size only sometimes, using once, few, many, or a class for an expanded clone.

J gene: TRBJ2-5
clone size: .
V gene: TRBV5-1
D gene: .
CDR3 DNA: TGCGCCAGCAGCCCTGCCCAGGGTGAGGAGACCCAGTACTTC
CDR3 protein: CASSPAQGEETQYF

J gene: TRBJ1-6
clone size: .
V gene: TRBV27
D gene: .
CDR3 DNA: TGTGCCAGCAGTTTATCGAGTTTAGGCGGCAATTCACCCCTCCACTTT
CDR3 protein: CASSLSSLGGNSPLHF

J gene: TRBJ1-5
clone size: once
V gene: TRBV2
D gene: .
CDR3 DNA: TGTGCCAGCGGCTGGGCTTTCAATCAGCCCCAGCATTTT
CDR3 protein: CASGWAFNQPQHF

J gene: TRBJ1-3
clone size: .
V gene: TRBV4-2
D gene: .
CDR3 DNA: TGTGCCAGCAGCCATCGTGGACCCAGCGGCTCTGGAAACACCATATATTTT
CDR3 protein: CASSHRGPSGSGNTIYF

J gene: TRBJ1-1
clone size: once
V gene: TRBV5-1
D gene: TRBD1
CDR3 DNA: TGCGCCAGCAGCTTGGAGGGACAGGGGAACACTGAAGCTTTCTTT
CDR3 protein: CASSLEGQGNTEAFF

J gene: TRBJ1-4
clone size: .
V gene: TRBV28
D gene: .
CDR3 DNA: TGTGCCAGCAGCCCAACGGGTGTGTACGAGGAAAAACTGTTTTTT
CDR3 protein: CASSPTGVYEEKLFF

J gene: TRBJ2-2
clone size: .
V gene: TRBV6-5
D gene: TRBD2
CDR3 DNA: TGTGCCAGCAGTTACAGCGGGATAGGGGAGCTGTTTTTT
CDR3 protein: CASSYSGIGELFF

J gene: TRBJ2-7
clone size: .
V gene: TRBV14
D gene: TRBD1
CDR3 DNA: TGTGCCAGCAGCCCGACAGGGGCCTACGAGCAGTACTTC
CDR3 protein: CASSPTGAYEQYF

J gene: TRBJ1-3
clone size: .
V gene: TRBV5-1
D gene: .
CDR3 DNA: TGCGCCAGCAGCTGGGGACACGAAACGGGAAACACCATATATTTT
CDR3 protein: CASSWGHETGNTIYF

J gene: TRBJ1-6
clone size: few
V gene: TRBV10-3
D gene: .
CDR3 DNA: TGTGCCATCAGTGCTGTTGGGAGCTTTGATTCACCCCTCCACTTT
CDR3 protein: CAISAVGSFDSPLHF

J gene: TRBJ2-7
clone size: .
V gene: TRBV25-1
D gene: .
CDR3 DNA: TGTGCCAGCAGTAAAACAGGAACCCACGAGCAGTACTTC
CDR3 protein: CASSKTGTHEQYF

J gene: TRBJ1-5
clone size: .
V gene: TRBV4-2
D gene: TRBD1
CDR3 DNA: TGTGCCAGCAGCCAAGAAGGACAGGGATATCAGCCCCAGCATTTT
CDR3 protein: CASSQEGQGYQPQHF

J gene: TRBJ2-1
clone size: .
V gene: TRBV7-3
D gene: .
CDR3 DNA: TGTGCCAGCAGCTCCCCCAGCGCGCATGGTGAGCAGTTCTTC
CDR3 protein: CASSSPSAHGEQFF

J gene: TRBJ1-5
clone size: .
V gene: TRBV19
D gene: .
CDR3 DNA: TGTGCCAGTAGTCTCATCCCCCAGGGGACCCAGCCCCAGCATTTT
CDR3 protein: CASSLIPQGTQPQHF

J gene: TRBJ1-6
clone size: .
V gene: TRBV6-4
D gene: .
CDR3 DNA: TGTGCCAGCAGTGACGAGGGCCATAATTCACCCCTCCACTTT
CDR3 protein: CASSDEGHNSPLHF

J gene: TRBJ1-3
clone size: .
V gene: TRBV5-1
D gene: .
CDR3 DNA: TGCGCCAGCAGCTTGGCAGGTGCTGGAAACACCATATATTTT
CDR3 protein: CASSLAGAGNTIYF

J gene: TRBJ2-1
clone size: .
V gene: TRBV4-2
D gene: TRBD2
CDR3 DNA: TGTGCCAGCAGCCAAGAGCGAGTAGTAGCGGGGAGTTCCTCCTACAATGAGCAGTTCTTC
CDR3 protein: CASSQERVVAGSSSYNEQFF

J gene: TRBJ1-1
clone size: .
V gene: TRBV5-6
D gene: .
CDR3 DNA: TGTGCCAGCAGCTTGGTGGACAGAGTGAACACTGAAGCTTTCTTT
CDR3 protein: CASSLVDRVNTEAFF

J gene: TRBJ1-5
clone size: .
V gene: TRBV7-8
D gene: .
CDR3 DNA: TGTGCCAGCAGCTCGGACATGGCTTATCAGCCCCAGCATTTT
CDR3 protein: CASSSDMAYQPQHF

J gene: TRBJ2-7
clone size: medium-sized
V gene: TRBV4-1
D gene: .
CDR3 DNA: TGCGCCAGCAGCGAGGACAGAGCCTACGAGCAGTACTTC
CDR3 protein: CASSEDRAYEQYF

J gene: TRBJ2-2
clone size: .
V gene: TRBV4-1
D gene: .
CDR3 DNA: TGCGCCAGCAGCCATTCAGGGACAACTAACACCGGGGAGCTGTTTTTT
CDR3 protein: CASSHSGTTNTGELFF

J gene: TRBJ2-5
clone size: .
V gene: TRBV7-2
D gene: .
CDR3 DNA: TGTGCCAGCAGCTTTTCCCCTTCAGGCGGGGAGACCCAGTACTTC
CDR3 protein: CASSFSPSGGETQYF

J gene: TRBJ2-7
clone size: once
V gene: TRBV5-4
D gene: .
CDR3 DNA: TGTGCCAGCAGCCTCGGCTTAGCCGGTACCTACGAGCAGTACTTC
CDR3 protein: CASSLGLAGTYEQYF

J gene: TRBJ1-2
clone size: once
V gene: TRBV7-3
D gene: .
CDR3 DNA: TGTGCCAGCAGCCCCGAGCCGCAGGGGATCGACTATGGCTACACCTTC
CDR3 protein: CASSPEPQGIDYGYTF

J gene: TRBJ2-1
clone size: .
V gene: TRBV7-6
D gene: TRBD2
CDR3 DNA: TGTGCCAGCAGCCCTATAGTAGCGGGGTACAATGAGCAGTTCTTC
CDR3 protein: CASSPIVAGYNEQFF

J gene: TRBJ2-4
clone size: .
V gene: TRBV5-1
D gene: .
CDR3 DNA: TGCGCCAGCAGCCTGGACTCCCCTGCCAAAAACATTCAGTACTTC
CDR3 protein: CASSLDSPAKNIQYF

J gene: TRBJ2-7
clone size: .
V gene: TRBV5-1
D gene: TRBD1
CDR3 DNA: TGCGCCAGCAGCCTTTCGGGACAGCCAGACGGACAGTACTTC
CDR3 protein: CASSLSGQPDGQYF

J gene: TRBJ1-2
clone size: .
V gene: TRBV7-3
D gene: TRBD1
CDR3 DNA: TGTGCCAGCAGCCCCGGGACAGGGGACTATGGCTACACCTTC
CDR3 protein: CASSPGTGDYGYTF

J gene: TRBJ2-7
clone size: .
V gene: TRBV5-4
D gene: .
CDR3 DNA: TGTGCCAGCAGCCTAGCGCAGGGCTCCTCCTACGAGCAGTACTTC
CDR3 protein: CASSLAQGSSYEQYF

J gene: TRBJ1-6
clone size: .
V gene: TRBV19
D gene: TRBD1
CDR3 DNA: TGTGCCAGTAGGCCGGACAGGGTCAATAATTCACCCCTCCACTTT
CDR3 protein: CASRPDRVNNSPLHF